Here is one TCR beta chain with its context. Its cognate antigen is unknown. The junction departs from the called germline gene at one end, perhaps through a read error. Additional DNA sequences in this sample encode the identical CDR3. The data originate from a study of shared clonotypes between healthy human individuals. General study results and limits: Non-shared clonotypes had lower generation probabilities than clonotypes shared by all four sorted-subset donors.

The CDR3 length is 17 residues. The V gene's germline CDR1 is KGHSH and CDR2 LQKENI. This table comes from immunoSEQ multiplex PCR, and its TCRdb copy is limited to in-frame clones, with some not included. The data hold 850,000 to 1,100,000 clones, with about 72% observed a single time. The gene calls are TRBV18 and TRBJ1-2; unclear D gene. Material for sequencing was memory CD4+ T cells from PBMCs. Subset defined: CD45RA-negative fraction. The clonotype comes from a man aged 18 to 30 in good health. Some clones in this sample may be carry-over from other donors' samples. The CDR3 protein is CASSPPMAAASNYGYTF. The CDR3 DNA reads TGTGCCAGCTCACCACCGATGGCGGCGGCCTCTAACTACGGCTACACCTTC.